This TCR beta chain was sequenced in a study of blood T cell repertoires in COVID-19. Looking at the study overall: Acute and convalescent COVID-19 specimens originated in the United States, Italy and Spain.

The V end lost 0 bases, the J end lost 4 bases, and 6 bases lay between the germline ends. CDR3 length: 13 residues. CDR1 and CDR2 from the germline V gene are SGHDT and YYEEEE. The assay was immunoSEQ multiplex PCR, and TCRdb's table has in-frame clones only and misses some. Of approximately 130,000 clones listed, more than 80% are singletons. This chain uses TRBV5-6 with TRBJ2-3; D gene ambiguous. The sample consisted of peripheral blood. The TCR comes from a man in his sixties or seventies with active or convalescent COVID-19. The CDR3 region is CASSLASADTQYF. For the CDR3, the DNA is TGTGCCAGCAGCTTGGCCAGCGCAGATACGCAGTATTTT.